The sequence of this T cell receptor (beta chain) was determined in a study of regulatory T cells in long-lasting Graves disease. Construction of TCR beta libraries relied on iRepertoire HTBI primers and on Arm-PCR targeting CDR3 regions. Authors' processing steps: The samples yielded approximately 62 TRBV and approximately 15 TRBJ segments. A single record per CDR3 protein comes from TCRdb applying MiXCR to the multiplex PCR reads. The V and J calls, along with clone size, are taken from TCRdb and not from the paper's own processing. The sample has roughly 380,000 distinct CDR3 sequences, around 15% seen once; the top ten hold over 20%. Trimming took 1 base from V and 5 from J; bases not matched to a gene: 3. This CDR3 region has 15 residues. CDR1 and CDR2 (germline): SGHTA, FQGNSA. About this clonotype: Its antigen is still unknown.

Whole-study findings and limits: Persistent disease exhibited a predilection for TRBV28, TRBJ1-2 and TRBJ2-5. The persistent group shared roughly 2,700 public clonotypes, more than the roughly 990 shared by new patients.

Time point specified: newly diagnosed GD, antithyroid drugs for less than 3 months. The TCR library was prepared using RNA isolated from PBMCs. This clonotype was obtained from a female donor with Graves disease. Sequenced here: peripheral blood mononuclear cells (PBMCs), sampled at new diagnosis, from a patient treated with antithyroid drugs. The chain is built from TRBV7-2 and TRBJ2-7; 12 bases are shared with TRBD2. Written as DNA, the CDR3 is TGTGCCAGCAGCTTAGGGACTAGCGGGATCCACGAGCAGTACTTC. Protein sequence: CASSLGTSGIHEQYF.